This TCR beta chain is from a study of tumor-infiltrating lymphocytes in primary liver carcinoma. Study details: The cohort included men and women aged 30 to 69 years. Overall study findings and caveats: Paired tumor-adjacent and tumor-blood samples overlapped less than tumor region pairs did.

TCR beta cDNA was prepared out of around 460 ng total RNA by means of a constant-region primer. It was through three nested multiplex PCR rounds of slightly modified ARM-PCR that TCR beta libraries arose. Both of the initial two PCR rounds ran for about 11 cycles and employed TRBV1-TRBV30 forward primers alongside a C-beta reverse primer. TCRdb re-analysed the multiplex PCR reads in MiXCR, keeping a single row per CDR3 protein. The sample records 300,000 to 400,000 distinct CDR3 sequences, over 55% being singletons. Unsorted whole blood served as the source of blood RNA, and germline DNA was extracted as well. Around 4.1 milliliters of peripheral blood were collected before surgery. The CDR3 is made up of 14 amino acids. The germline gives CDR1 SGHDN, CDR2 FVKESK. A word on this clonotype: The antigen is not known. Given a much more abundant clone one base away, this may be a read error.

The sequence was collected from a middle-aged man with primary liver carcinoma and hepatitis B virus infection. Sequenced material: peripheral blood. The rearrangement uses TRBV14 and TRBJ1-1; maybe TRBD1 (6 bases). In DNA, the CDR3 is TGTGCCAGCAGCGCACAGGGTTGGAACACTGAAGCTTTATTT. The encoded protein is CASSAQGWNTEALF.